Sequencing of this T cell receptor beta chain was carried out in a study of T cell repertoires in cytomegalovirus infection. Study outcomes and limitations: Ex vivo, HLA-C-restricted CMV-specific TCR beta clonotypes prevailed over the rest of the response. Cumulative frequency (of public TCR beta family members) identified carriers of CMV plus the relevant HLA.

In regard to this clonotype: Its specificity is not known. Likely a read error: the CDR3 ends without its conserved phenylalanine or tryptophan.

Germline V lookup: CDR1 MGHDK, CDR2 SYGVNS. The V and J ends lost 0 bases and 2 bases respectively, with 8 bases between them. The CDR3 is 15 amino acids. TCRdb reanalysed the reads using MiXCR and keeps one entry per CDR3 protein. The repertoire consists of roughly 240,000 distinct CDR3 sequences, with roughly 6.5% occurring once and the leading ten covering around 6.9%. The specimen was PBMCs. This chain connects TRBV25-1 to TRBJ2-1; D is undetermined. This TCR came from a human donor in good health (CMV status not recorded). Some clones in this sample may be carry-over from other donors' samples. CDR3 amino acids: CASSEYGFAYNEQFL. The CDR3 DNA reads TGTGCCAGCAGTGAATACGGGTTCGCCTACAATGAGCAGTTCCTC.